This TCR beta chain comes out of a study of blood T cell repertoires in COVID-19. The wider study: In each case, the material was cDNA or gDNA derived from T cells, B-cell-depleted T cells, or PBMCs.

Here immunoSEQ multiplex PCR was the method, and the copy in TCRdb shows in-frame clones only, minus some. The sample carries some 180,000 clones, 84% recorded once. V was pared by 4 bases and J by 4 bases, with 10 bases between. The CDR3 is 13 amino acids. Germline lookup yields CDR1 MNHEY and CDR2 SVGAGI. Exposed enrollees encountered a COVID-19 case at some point within 2 weeks before study entry. This receptor was taken from a woman aged 30 to 39 who had been exposed to COVID-19. This chain joins TRBV6-5 and TRBJ1-1; D gene unclear. What was sequenced was PBMCs or T cells enriched from blood (not recorded which). CDR3 sequence (DNA): TGTGCCAGCAGTTTTAGTGGGAGCACTGAAGCTTTCTTT. Its translation: CASSFSGSTEAFF.